The rows below give T cell receptor beta chains drawn from one sample of a study of memory CD4+ T cells and cytomegalovirus serostatus. Sequenced by immunoSEQ multiplex PCR; TCRdb stores in-frame clones only, minus some. The repertoire holds nearly 60,000 clones, roughly 77% seen once, with 1.1% in the top ten. Sample: memory CD4+ T cells from blood. The receptor source for this set is an adult in good health and CMV-seronegative. The conserved cysteine and the conserved F or W are not part of the CDR3 here. Clone size, where shown, is once, few, many, or a class for clones that have expanded.

cdr3_aa: ASSPLGTGVKNTEAF
v_call: TRBV18
clone_size: .

cdr3_aa: ASSITVNTEAF
v_call: TRBV11-2
clone_size: .

cdr3_aa: ASSVYGGAGTEAF
v_call: TRBV9
clone_size: .

cdr3_aa: ASSLLGLDEQY
v_call: TRBV5-4
clone_size: .

cdr3_aa: ASSSQGNTEAF
v_call: TRBV7-3
clone_size: .

cdr3_aa: ASRTLWAPGSRDTQY
v_call: TRBV27
clone_size: .

cdr3_aa: ASSYSNRVKRDGYT
v_call: TRBV6-5
clone_size: .

cdr3_aa: ASSFGGETQY
v_call: TRBV5-4
clone_size: .

cdr3_aa: ASSEGGTQYEQY
v_call: TRBV25-1
clone_size: few

cdr3_aa: ASTGIQETQY
v_call: TRBV2
clone_size: .

cdr3_aa: ASSIQTGGSTGNTIY
v_call: TRBV7-2
clone_size: .

cdr3_aa: ASSLQGRETQY
v_call: TRBV5-1
clone_size: .

cdr3_aa: ASSAGLPIYEQY
v_call: TRBV7-9
clone_size: once

cdr3_aa: AWTPGLASAQY
v_call: TRBV30
clone_size: .

cdr3_aa: SVRLDASEQY
v_call: TRBV29-1
clone_size: .

cdr3_aa: ASSHKEASDREGSYGYT
v_call: TRBV2
clone_size: .

cdr3_aa: ASKGISGGYGYT
v_call: TRBV5-6
clone_size: .

cdr3_aa: AISGRANSKNIQY
v_call: TRBV5-4
clone_size: .

cdr3_aa: ASRTGNQPQH
v_call: TRBV10-2
clone_size: .

cdr3_aa: ASSGRQGGFQPQH
v_call: TRBV28
clone_size: .

cdr3_aa: ASSPSGAGQETQY
v_call: TRBV18
clone_size: .

cdr3_aa: ASSQVIGQPQH
v_call: TRBV6-5
clone_size: once

cdr3_aa: ASSPSGGTGNWETQY
v_call: TRBV9
clone_size: .

cdr3_aa: ASSLSGGRGTEAF
v_call: TRBV27
clone_size: .

cdr3_aa: ASSFGPSLGKREQY
v_call: TRBV28
clone_size: .

cdr3_aa: ASSHRGSPYGYT
v_call: TRBV14
clone_size: .